The present T cell receptor beta chain was sequenced within a study of T cells in narcolepsy. Study-level background: Enrolled donors included narcolepsy type 1 or type 2 patients and healthy controls. Study outcomes and limitations: Healthy controls reportedly lacked the autoreactive clonotypes serially found in patients' blood. Autoreactive HCRT-specific and TRIB2-specific clonotypes were marked in same-patient CSF-versus-blood CD4+ comparisons.

Comments on this clone: Its antigen remains unidentified.

This CDR3 spans 14 amino acids. From germline, CDR1 is SNHLY and CDR2 FYNNEI. The V and J ends lost 3 bases and 7 bases respectively, with 13 bases between them. TCRdb's copy holds only in-frame clones and misses some; the assay was immunoSEQ multiplex PCR. The sample consists of tens of thousands of clones, around 74% of them appearing once. The receptor comes from a human donor in good health. The gene calls are TRBV2 and TRBJ2-1; D ambiguous. Material: memory (CD45RA-) CD4+ T cells from blood. The CDR3 region is CASSELQAGNEQFF. In nucleotides, the CDR3 is TGTGCCAGCAGTGAGTTGCAGGCTGGGAATGAGCAGTTCTTC.